This T cell receptor (beta chain) was obtained from a study of T cells in Graves' hyperthyroidism and ophthalmopathy. Study-level background: Peripheral blood collection took place at initial diagnosis, before any treatment.

The CDR3 runs to 14 residues. V lost 1 base and J 3 bases, leaving 10 bases between the germline ends. The patients, who ranged from 18 to 65 in age, presented with newly diagnosed hyperthyroidism lasting under 2 months. Uncontrolled infection, other autoimmune disease, pregnancy or lactation disqualified patients from enrolment. The TCR beta CDR3 regions underwent amplification using RNA transcripts as the source. With the HTBI primer set, the TCR CDR3 went through a first round of RT-PCR. TCRdb redid the calling of the multiplex PCR reads with MiXCR, one entry per CDR3 protein. The sample includes about 840,000 distinct CDR3 sequences, roughly 40% of them seen just once.

The sample comprised blood. This sequence joins TRBV12-3 or TRBV12-4 and TRBJ2-7; D gene uncertain. The receptor's source is a man aged 18 to 35 with Graves' hyperthyroidism. CDR3 in DNA: TGTGCCAGCAGTTTAGTGGGAAAGGGCTACGAGCAGTACTTC. This translates into CASSLVGKGYEQYF.